This paragraph covers one TCR beta chain sequence. This CDR3 is 15 amino acids long. With 6 bases clipped from V and 0 bases from J, the junction kept 4 bases outside the gene matches. Germline V gene lookup returns CDR1 MNHEY and CDR2 SVGAGI. The sample comes from a study of technical replicates of blood from a handful of donors. Here immunoSEQ multiplex PCR was the method, and the copy in TCRdb shows in-frame clones only, minus some. Among about 63,000 clones listed, around 84% were seen once. The specimen was PBMCs. V and J are TRBV6-5 and TRBJ2-1; 8 nucleotides align to TRBD2. This receptor was taken from a human donor in good health. Some clones in this sample may be carry-over from other donors' samples. The DNA of the CDR3 is TGTGCCAGCAGACTAGCGGAGAGCTCCTACAATGAGCAGTTCTTC. It is translated as CASRLAESSYNEQFF.